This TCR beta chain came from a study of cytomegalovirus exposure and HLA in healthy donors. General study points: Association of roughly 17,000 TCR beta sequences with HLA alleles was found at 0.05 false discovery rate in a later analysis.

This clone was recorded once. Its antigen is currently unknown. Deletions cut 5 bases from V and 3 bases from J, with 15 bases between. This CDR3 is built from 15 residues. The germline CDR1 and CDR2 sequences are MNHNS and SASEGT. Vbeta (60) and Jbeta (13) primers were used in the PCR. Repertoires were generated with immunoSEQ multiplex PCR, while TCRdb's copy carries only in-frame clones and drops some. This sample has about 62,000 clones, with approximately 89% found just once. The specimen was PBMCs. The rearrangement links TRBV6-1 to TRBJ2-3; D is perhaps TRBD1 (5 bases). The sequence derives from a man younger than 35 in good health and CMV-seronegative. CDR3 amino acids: CASSNGQGLTDTQYF. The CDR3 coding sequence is TGTGCCAGCAGTAATGGGCAGGGCCTAACAGATACGCAGTATTTT.